The 14 T cell receptor beta chains presented below share a single source sample, sequenced in a study of CD8+ T cells in alopecia areata listed by TCRdb under 2018. Library creation used the immunoSEQ multiplex PCR assay. RNA was extracted from all samples and reverse transcribed into cDNA, which served as template for TCR sequencing. In its TCRdb copy, this immuneACCESS table keeps in-frame sequences only and misses some clones. Where compared with another copy, unresolved V genes explain less than half of these, and the others have no known cause. This sample lists 100,000 to 130,000 clones; 84% were detected once. The ten largest clones capture 24% of the sample. The sample's time point label, decoded: less than 30 weeks on oral tofacitinib. Taken with the paper, the label for treatment or condition translates to: oral pan-JAK inhibitor, 5-10 mg twice daily. The sample here was CD8+ T cells sorted from blood, taken at week 24, from a patient treated with tofacitinib. These receptors were obtained from a human donor with alopecia areata.

The rearrangement uses TRBV29-1 and TRBJ2-1, with D unclear. The germline V and J ends were trimmed by 4 bases and 9 bases, with 4 bases remaining between them. Germline loops: CDR1 SQVTM, CDR2 ANQGSEA. The CDR3 consists of 9 residues. CDR3 nucleotides: TGCAGCGTTGGGGCTGAGCAGTTCTTC. Translated: CSVGAEQFF.

The CDR3 loop reads CASSQEWPSVAGGPTDTQYF. CDR3 DNA sequence: TGCGCCAGCAGCCAAGAATGGCCCAGCGTGGCGGGGGGGCCGACAGATACGCAGTATTTT. The chain is built from TRBV4-3 and TRBJ2-3, with TRBD2 matching over 9 bases. Germline V gene sequence: CDR1 LGHNA, CDR2 YSLEER. The CDR3 extends over 20 amino acids. Losses at the gene ends were 0 bases for V and 3 bases for J; bases not matched to a gene: 16.

DNA for the CDR3: TGTGCCAGCAGGACGAGGGGGCAGATCACAGATACGCAGTATTTT. This translates into CASRTRGQITDTQYF. This rearrangement joins TRBV6-5 to TRBJ2-3; TRBD1 agrees at 7 bases. Germline CDR1 is MNHEY and CDR2 is SVGAGI. V dropped 6 bases and J dropped 2; count of bases not matched to a gene: 8. There are 15 residues in the CDR3.

This clone came up once. The rearrangement uses TRBV29-1 and TRBJ2-3; 9 bases align to TRBD1. With V trimmed by 0 bases and J by 0 bases, 7 bases remained unmatched. CDR1 is SQVTM and CDR2 is ANQGSEA in the germline V gene. There are 17 residues in the CDR3. The CDR3 bases are TGCAGCGTTGAAGATCGGGAGACAGGGGGGAGCACAGATACGCAGTATTTT. Translating gives CSVEDRETGGSTDTQYF.

The CDR3 here is CASGPPGSNEQFF. CDR3 nucleotides: TGTGCTAGTGGTCCCCCTGGCAGCAATGAGCAGTTCTTC. The J gene is TRBJ2-1, the V gene TRBV12-5; D remains unclear. CDR1 and CDR2 from the germline V gene are LGHNT and FRNRAP. CDR3 length: 13 amino acids. V lost 5 bases to trimming and J lost 6 bases, with 11 bases between them.

The chain uses TRBV28 and TRBJ2-3; 7 bases are shared with TRBD2. The V segment lost 5 bases and the J segment 6 bases; nucleotides outside the gene matches: 8. This CDR3 contains 14 residues. Germline-derived CDR1 and CDR2 are MDHEN and SYDVKM. CDR3 in DNA: TGTGCCAGCAGTCCCATAGCGGGTTCGGATACGCAGTATTTT. Its protein is CASSPIAGSDTQYF.

The V call is TRBV7-9, the J call TRBJ2-4; D not certain. Looked up from germline, CDR1 is SEHNR and CDR2 is FQNEAQ (reference sequence). CDR3 length equals 15 residues. Trimming stripped 0 bases from V and 2 bases from J, with 8 bases between. CDR3 loop: CASSLADGPKNIQYF. CDR3 bases: TGTGCCAGCAGCTTAGCGGACGGACCCAAAAACATTCAGTACTTC.

The gene calls are TRBV10-3 and TRBJ2-7; D is possibly TRBD2 (5 bases). Germline values: CDR1 ENHRY, CDR2 SYGVKD. Trimming removed 1 base at V and 6 bases at J, with 13 bases between. There are 14 residues in the CDR3. The CDR3 coding sequence is TGTGCCATCAGTGAGTTACGTTGGCGGGTCGAGCAGTACTTC. This translates into CAISELRWRVEQYF.

Written as DNA, the CDR3 is TGTGCCAGCAGTTCCGGGACTAGCGGGACAGATACGCAGTATTTT. It translates to CASSSGTSGTDTQYF. V usage is TRBV2 and J usage is TRBJ2-3, with 12 nucleotides matching TRBD2. The CDR3 is 15 amino acids. After removal of 5 bases from V and 3 bases from J, the junction contained 3 bases not matched to a gene. Per germline, CDR1 SNHLY and CDR2 FYNNEI.

The chain uses TRBV4-1 and TRBJ2-3; 11 nucleotides match TRBD2. The V gene end was trimmed by 5 bases and the J gene end by 4 bases; junction bases not matched to a gene: 11. The V gene's germline CDR1 is MGHRA and CDR2 YSYEKL. There are 17 residues in the CDR3. CDR3 loop: CASSYRGTSGGADTQYF. The CDR3 DNA is TGCGCCAGCAGCTACAGGGGTACTAGCGGGGGAGCAGATACGCAGTATTTT.

The rearrangement links TRBV7-8 to TRBJ1-1; TRBD1 might be the D (5 bases). This CDR3 has 14 residues. The ends were cut back, 5 bases at V and 4 bases at J, with 14 bases in the middle. From germline, CDR1 is SGHVS and CDR2 FQNEAQ. CDR3 sequence: CASSVLAGPTEAFF. DNA of the CDR3: TGTGCCAGCAGCGTCCTGGCGGGGCCCACTGAAGCTTTCTTT. Full variable domain (missing parts from reference TRBV7-8 and TRBJ1-1): GAGVSQSPRYKVAKRGQDVALRCDPISGHVSLFWYQQALGQGPEFLTYFQNEAQLDKSGLPSDRFFAERPEGSVSTLKIQRTQQEDSAVYLCASSVLAGPTEAFFGQGTRLTVV.

The J gene is TRBJ1-2, the V gene TRBV5-6, with D unclear. V gave up 3 bases and J gave up 8 bases, with 14 bases separating them. This CDR3 is built from 13 residues. Germline CDR1 and CDR2: SGHDT and YYEEEE. The CDR3 nucleotides read TGTGCCAGCAGCTCCTGGGGAGGGAGAGGCTACACCTTC. It yields the protein CASSSWGGRGYTF.

The chain combines TRBV4-1 with TRBJ2-5; 9 bases match TRBD2. The CDR3 is 16 residues long. The V and J ends lost 4 bases and 6 bases, in that order; junction bases with no gene match: 12. Germline-derived CDR1 and CDR2 are MGHRA and YSYEKL. In nucleotides, the CDR3 is TGCGCCAGCAGCCCCAGGACTAGCGAGGTACGCCAGACCCAGTACTTC. Its protein product is CASSPRTSEVRQTQYF.

This clone was found once. The chain links TRBV4-3 to TRBJ1-5; 8 nucleotides align to TRBD1. This CDR3 comprises 15 residues. Unmatched junction bases numbered 1, after V lost 3 bases and J lost 0 bases. Germline CDR1 reads LGHNA; CDR2 reads YSLEER. CDR3 coding DNA: TGCGCCAGCAGCCAGGACAGGGTTAGCAATCAGCCCCAGCATTTT. Protein: CASSQDRVSNQPQHF.